The T cell receptor beta chain described here comes from a study of blood T cell repertoires in COVID-19. In the study overall: There were acute and convalescent COVID-19 samples, and they came from the United States, Italy and Spain. PBMCs, B-cell-depleted T cells, or T cells provided the cDNA or gDNA that made up the material.

Using immunoSEQ multiplex PCR, the repertoire was profiled, and TCRdb retains in-frame clones only, with some absent. The data hold tens of thousands of clones, with approximately 87% observed a single time. This CDR3 has 14 amino acids. From germline, CDR1 is ENHRY and CDR2 SYGVKD. V dropped 10 bases and J dropped 5 bases, with 18 bases sitting between them. The sample was peripheral blood. V is TRBV10-3 and J is TRBJ2-1, with D possibly being TRBD2 (5 bases). This TCR was sampled from a man of 80 years or more with active COVID-19. The DNA of the CDR3 is TGTGCCACGGGGAGACTCCCCCGAGACAATGAGCAGTTCTTC. It yields the protein CATGRLPRDNEQFF.